The T cell receptor beta chain under discussion was sequenced for a study of blood T cell repertoires in COVID-19. Trimming took 1 base from V and 10 from J; bases not matched to a gene: 3. The CDR3 spans 13 residues. The assay was immunoSEQ multiplex PCR, and TCRdb's table has in-frame clones only and misses some. This sample has about 300,000 clones, with around 86% found just once. Enrolled through a virtual design, the participants were between roughly 18 and 95 years of age and came from some 25 US areas. The specimen sequenced was PBMCs or T cells enriched from blood (not recorded which). V gene TRBV12-3 or TRBV12-4 combines with J gene TRBJ1-2; 10 bases line up with TRBD1. This receptor was taken from a woman aged 40 to 55 who had recovered from COVID-19. The CDR3, as DNA: TGTGCCAGCAGTTTAGGGACAGGGGGAGACTACACCTTC. It encodes CASSLGTGGDYTF.